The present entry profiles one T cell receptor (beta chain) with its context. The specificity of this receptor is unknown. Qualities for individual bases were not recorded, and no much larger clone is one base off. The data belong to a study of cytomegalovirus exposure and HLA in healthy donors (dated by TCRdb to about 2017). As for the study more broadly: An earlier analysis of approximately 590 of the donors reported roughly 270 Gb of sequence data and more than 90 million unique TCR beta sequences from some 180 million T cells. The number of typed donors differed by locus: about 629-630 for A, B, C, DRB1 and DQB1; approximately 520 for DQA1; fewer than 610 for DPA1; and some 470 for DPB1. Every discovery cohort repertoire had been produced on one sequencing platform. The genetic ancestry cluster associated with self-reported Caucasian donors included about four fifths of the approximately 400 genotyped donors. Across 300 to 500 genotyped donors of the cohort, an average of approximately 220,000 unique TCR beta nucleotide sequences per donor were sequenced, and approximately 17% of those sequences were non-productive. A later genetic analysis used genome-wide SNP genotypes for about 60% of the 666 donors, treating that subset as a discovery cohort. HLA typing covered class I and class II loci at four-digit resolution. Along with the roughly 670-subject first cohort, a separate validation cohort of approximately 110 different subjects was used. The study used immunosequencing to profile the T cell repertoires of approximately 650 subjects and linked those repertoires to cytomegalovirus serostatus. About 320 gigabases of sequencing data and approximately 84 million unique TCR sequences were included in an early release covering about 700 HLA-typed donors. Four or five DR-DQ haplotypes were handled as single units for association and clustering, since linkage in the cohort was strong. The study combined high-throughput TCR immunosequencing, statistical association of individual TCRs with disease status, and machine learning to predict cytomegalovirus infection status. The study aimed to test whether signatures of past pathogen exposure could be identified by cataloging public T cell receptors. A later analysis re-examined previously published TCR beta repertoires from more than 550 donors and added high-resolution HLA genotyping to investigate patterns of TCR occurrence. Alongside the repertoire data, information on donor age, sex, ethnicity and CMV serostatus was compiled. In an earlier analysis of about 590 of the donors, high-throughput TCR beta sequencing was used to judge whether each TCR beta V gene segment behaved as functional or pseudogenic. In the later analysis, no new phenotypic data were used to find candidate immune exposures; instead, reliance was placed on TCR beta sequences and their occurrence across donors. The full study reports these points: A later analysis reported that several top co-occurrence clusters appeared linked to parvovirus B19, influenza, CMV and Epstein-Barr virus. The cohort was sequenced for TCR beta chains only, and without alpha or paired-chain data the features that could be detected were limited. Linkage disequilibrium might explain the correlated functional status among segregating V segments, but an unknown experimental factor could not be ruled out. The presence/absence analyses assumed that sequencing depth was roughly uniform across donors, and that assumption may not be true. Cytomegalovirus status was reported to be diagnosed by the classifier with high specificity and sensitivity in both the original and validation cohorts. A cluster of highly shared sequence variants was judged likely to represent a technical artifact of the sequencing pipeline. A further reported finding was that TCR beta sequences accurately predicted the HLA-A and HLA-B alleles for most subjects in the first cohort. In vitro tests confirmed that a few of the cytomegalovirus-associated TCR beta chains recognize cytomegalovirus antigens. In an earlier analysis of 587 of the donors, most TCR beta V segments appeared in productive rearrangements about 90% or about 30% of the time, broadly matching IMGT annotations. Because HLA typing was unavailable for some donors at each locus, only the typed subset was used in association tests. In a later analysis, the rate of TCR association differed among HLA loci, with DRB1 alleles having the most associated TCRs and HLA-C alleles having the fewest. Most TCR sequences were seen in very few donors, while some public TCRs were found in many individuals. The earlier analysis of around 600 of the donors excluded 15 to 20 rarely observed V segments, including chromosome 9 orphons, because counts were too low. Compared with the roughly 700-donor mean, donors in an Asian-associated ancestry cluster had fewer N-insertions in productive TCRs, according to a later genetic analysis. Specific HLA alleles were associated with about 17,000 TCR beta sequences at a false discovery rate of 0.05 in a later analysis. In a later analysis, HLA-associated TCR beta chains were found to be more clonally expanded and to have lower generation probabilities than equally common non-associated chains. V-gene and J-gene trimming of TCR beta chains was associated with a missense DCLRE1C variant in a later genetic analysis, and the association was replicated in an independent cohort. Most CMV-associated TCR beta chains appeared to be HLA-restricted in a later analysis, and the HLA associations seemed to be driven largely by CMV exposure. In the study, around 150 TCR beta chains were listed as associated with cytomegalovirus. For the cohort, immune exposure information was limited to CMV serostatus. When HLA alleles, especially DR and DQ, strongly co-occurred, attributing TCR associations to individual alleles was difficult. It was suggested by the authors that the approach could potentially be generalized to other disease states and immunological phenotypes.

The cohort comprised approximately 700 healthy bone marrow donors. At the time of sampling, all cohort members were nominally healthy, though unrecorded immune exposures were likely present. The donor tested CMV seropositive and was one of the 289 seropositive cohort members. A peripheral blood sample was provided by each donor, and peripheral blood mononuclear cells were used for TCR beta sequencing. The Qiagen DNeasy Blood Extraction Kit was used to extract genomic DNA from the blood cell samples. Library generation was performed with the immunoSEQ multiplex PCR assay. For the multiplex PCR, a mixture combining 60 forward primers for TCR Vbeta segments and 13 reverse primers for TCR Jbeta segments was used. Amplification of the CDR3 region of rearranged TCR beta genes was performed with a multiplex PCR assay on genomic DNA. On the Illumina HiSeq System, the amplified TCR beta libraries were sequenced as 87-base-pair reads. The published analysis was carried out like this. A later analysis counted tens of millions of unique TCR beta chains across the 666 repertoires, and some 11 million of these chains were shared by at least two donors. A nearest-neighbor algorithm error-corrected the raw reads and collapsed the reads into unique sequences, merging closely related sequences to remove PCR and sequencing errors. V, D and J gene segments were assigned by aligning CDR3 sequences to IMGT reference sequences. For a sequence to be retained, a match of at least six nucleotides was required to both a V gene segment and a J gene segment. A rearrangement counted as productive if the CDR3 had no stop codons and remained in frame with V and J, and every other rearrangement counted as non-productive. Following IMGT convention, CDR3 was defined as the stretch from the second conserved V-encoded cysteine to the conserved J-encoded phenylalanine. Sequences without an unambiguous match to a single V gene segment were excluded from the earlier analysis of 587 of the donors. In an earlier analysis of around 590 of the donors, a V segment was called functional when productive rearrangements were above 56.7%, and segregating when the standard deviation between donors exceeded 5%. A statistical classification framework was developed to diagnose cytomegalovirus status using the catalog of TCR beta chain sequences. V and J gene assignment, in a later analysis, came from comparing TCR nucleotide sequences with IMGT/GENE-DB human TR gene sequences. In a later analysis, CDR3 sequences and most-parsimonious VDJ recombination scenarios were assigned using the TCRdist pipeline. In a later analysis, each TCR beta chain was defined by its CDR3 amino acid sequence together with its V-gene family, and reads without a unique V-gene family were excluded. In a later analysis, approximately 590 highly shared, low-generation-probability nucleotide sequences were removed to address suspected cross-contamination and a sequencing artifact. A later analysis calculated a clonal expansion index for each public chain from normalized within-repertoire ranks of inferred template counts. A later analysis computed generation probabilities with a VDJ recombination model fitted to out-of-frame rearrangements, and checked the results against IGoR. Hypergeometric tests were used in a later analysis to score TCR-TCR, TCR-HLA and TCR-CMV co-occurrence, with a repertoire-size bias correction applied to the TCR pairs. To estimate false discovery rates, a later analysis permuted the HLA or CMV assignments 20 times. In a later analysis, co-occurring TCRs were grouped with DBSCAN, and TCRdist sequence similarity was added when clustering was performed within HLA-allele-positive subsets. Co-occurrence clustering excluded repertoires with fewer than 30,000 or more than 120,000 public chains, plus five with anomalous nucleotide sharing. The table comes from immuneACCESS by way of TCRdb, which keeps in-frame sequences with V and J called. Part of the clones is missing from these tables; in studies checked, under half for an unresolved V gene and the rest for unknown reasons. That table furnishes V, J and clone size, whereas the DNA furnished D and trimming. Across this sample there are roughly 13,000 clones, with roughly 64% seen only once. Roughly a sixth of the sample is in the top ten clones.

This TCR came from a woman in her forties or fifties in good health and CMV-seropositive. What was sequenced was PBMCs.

The DNA sequence is TGTGCCAGCAGCCAAGTTAATAGCGGGGCAAACATTCAGTACTTC. This gives the protein CASSQVNSGANIQYF. The chain employs TRBV4-2 and TRBJ2-4, with 8 bases aligning to TRBD2. Reading the germline V gene gives CDR1 LGHNA and CDR2 YNFKEQ. Counted from cysteine to phenylalanine, this CDR3 has 15 amino acids. Only the CDR3 DNA stays, 45 bases, in frame from base 1. Trimming removed 1 base from V and 6 bases from J; the gene matches leave 5 bases unexplained.